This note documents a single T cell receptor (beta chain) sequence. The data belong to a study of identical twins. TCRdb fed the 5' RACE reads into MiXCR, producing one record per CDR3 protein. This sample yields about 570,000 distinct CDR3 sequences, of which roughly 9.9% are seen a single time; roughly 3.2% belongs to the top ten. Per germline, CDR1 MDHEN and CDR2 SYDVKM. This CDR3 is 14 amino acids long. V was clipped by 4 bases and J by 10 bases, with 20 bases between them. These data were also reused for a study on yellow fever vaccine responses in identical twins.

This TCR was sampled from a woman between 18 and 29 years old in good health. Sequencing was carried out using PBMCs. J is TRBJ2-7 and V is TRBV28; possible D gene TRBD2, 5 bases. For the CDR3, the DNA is TGTGCCAGCAGTTCCATCGGGGTGGCGACAAAACAGTACTTC. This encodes CASSSIGVATKQYF.